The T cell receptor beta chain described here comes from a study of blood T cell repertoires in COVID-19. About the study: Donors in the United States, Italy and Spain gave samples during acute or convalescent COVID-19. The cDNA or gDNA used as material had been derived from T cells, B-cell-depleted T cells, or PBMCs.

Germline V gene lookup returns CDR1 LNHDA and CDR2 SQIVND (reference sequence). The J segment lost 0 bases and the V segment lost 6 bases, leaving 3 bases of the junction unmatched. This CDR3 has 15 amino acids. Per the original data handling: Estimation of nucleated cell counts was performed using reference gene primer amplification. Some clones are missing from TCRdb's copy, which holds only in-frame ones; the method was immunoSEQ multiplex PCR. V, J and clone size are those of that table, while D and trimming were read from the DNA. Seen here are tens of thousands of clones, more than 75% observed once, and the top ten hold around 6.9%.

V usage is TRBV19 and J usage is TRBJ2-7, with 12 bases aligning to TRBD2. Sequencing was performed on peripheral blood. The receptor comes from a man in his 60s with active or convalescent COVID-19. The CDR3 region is CASRKTSGSSYEQYF. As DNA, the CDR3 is TGTGCCAGTAGGAAGACTAGCGGGAGCTCCTACGAGCAGTACTTC.